Below, 24 T cell receptor beta chains from the same sample are listed, as sequenced in a study of blood T cell repertoires in COVID-19. Repertoires were generated with immunoSEQ multiplex PCR, while TCRdb's copy carries only in-frame clones and drops some. This repertoire shows approximately 140,000 clones, over 65% found once; its top ten account for about 2%. The specimen sequenced was peripheral blood. The receptor set was obtained from a man in his 70s with acute or convalescent COVID-19.

This clone was observed a handful of times. The chain uses TRBV3-1 (or the pseudogene TRBV3-2) and TRBJ1-2; D perhaps matches TRBD1 (5 bases). The germline V gene encodes CDR1 LGHDT and CDR2 YNNKEL (reference sequence). The CDR3 runs to 14 residues. V was cut by 1 base and J by 7 bases, with 13 bases left in between. The CDR3: CASSQGLEGTGYTF. CDR3 bases: TGTGCCAGCAGCCAAGGCTTGGAGGGGACTGGCTACACCTTC.

This clone was observed a few times. The rearrangement links TRBV11-3 to TRBJ2-7; D may be TRBD1 (6 bases). Germline V gene data show CDR1 as SGHNT and CDR2 as YENEEA. The length of the CDR3 is 13 residues. The V end lost 5 bases, the J end lost 7 bases, and 15 bases lay between the germline ends. The CDR3 sequence: CASSPDRLGEQYF. Here the CDR3 DNA reads TGTGCCAGCAGCCCGGACAGACTGGGGGAGCAGTACTTC.

J is TRBJ2-7 and V is TRBV6-5; D is possibly TRBD2 (6 bases). CDR1 and CDR2 from the germline V gene are MNHEY and SVGAGI. CDR3 length: 12 amino acids. V was pared by 6 bases and J by 5 bases, with 11 bases between. In DNA form, the CDR3 reads TGTGCCAGCAGGTCGGAGGGCCACGAGCAGTACTTC. Its translation is CASRSEGHEQYF.

DNA of the CDR3: TGTGCCAGCTCACCGGGGAGGGGTGGAGATACGCAGTATTTT. Amino acid sequence: CASSPGRGGDTQYF. The genes are TRBV18 and TRBJ2-3; TRBD2 matches at 7 bases. The CDR3 runs 14 residues. Per germline, CDR1 KGHSH and CDR2 LQKENI. The junction had 5 bases not matched to a gene; V was cut back by 3 bases and J by 5 bases.

The gene calls are TRBV5-1 and TRBJ2-1, with a possible D match to TRBD1 (6 bases). The germline gives CDR1 SGHRS, CDR2 YFSETQ. This CDR3 has 13 residues. V lost 1 base, J lost 8 bases, and 10 bases lay in between. CDR3 in DNA: TGCGCCAGCAGCTTGACAGGGCTCGATGAGCAGTTCTTC. The encoded protein is CASSLTGLDEQFF.

The V gene is TRBV27, the J gene TRBJ2-2; 7 positions match TRBD1. This CDR3 is built from 18 residues. CDR1 is MNHEY, CDR2 SMNVEV, per germline (reference sequence). Germline trimming cut 5 bases from V and 5 bases from J; bases unmatched to any gene: 17. CDR3 DNA sequence: TGTGCCAGCAGTCCCCTCGTATCTAACAGGGGAAGGACCGGGGAGCTGTTTTTT. It yields the protein CASSPLVSNRGRTGELFF.

This chain connects TRBV28 to TRBJ2-2; no definite D call. The CDR3 is made up of 12 amino acids. From germline, CDR1 is MDHEN and CDR2 SYDVKM. The V end was cut by 3 bases, the J end by 4 bases, with 3 bases between. The CDR3 reads CASSFITGELFF. CDR3 nucleotide sequence: TGTGCCAGCAGTTTTATCACCGGGGAGCTGTTTTTT.

This clone was seen only once. This rearrangement joins TRBV28 to TRBJ1-2; 9 bases align to TRBD1. The CDR3 covers 15 residues. Germline V gene sequence: CDR1 MDHEN, CDR2 SYDVKM. Trimming took 5 bases from V and 5 from J; bases not matched to a gene: 9. CDR3 sequence (DNA): TGTGCCAGCAGTCCCCGGGACAGGGTCTCATATGGCTACACCTTC. This encodes CASSPRDRVSYGYTF.

V usage is TRBV9 and J usage is TRBJ2-1; D is unresolved. Trimming pared 4 bases from V and 0 bases from J, leaving 5 bases between. This CDR3 is built from 13 residues. The germline gives CDR1 SGDLS, CDR2 YYNGEE. CDR3 bases: TGTGCCAGCAGCATCAGCTCCTACAATGAGCAGTTCTTC. Translated, it gives CASSISSYNEQFF.

This clone was observed a handful of times. V is TRBV3-1 (or the pseudogene TRBV3-2) and J is TRBJ1-2; 8 bases line up with TRBD1. This CDR3 region has 15 residues. V dropped 6 bases and J dropped 0; count of bases not matched to a gene: 6. The germline gives CDR1 LGHDT, CDR2 YNNKEL (reference sequence). The CDR3 region has the DNA TGTGCCAGCAGTCGGGACAGGAAAGCTAACTATGGCTACACCTTC. Its protein is CASSRDRKANYGYTF.

The chain links TRBV24-1 to TRBJ1-1; 8 bases are shared with TRBD1. The CDR3 length is 15 residues. V gave up 7 bases and J gave up 2 bases; unmatched junction bases: 8. Germline V gives CDR1 KGHDR, CDR2 SFDVKD. The CDR3 loop reads CATSPTGTGNTEAFF. The CDR3 bases are TGTGCCACCAGCCCGACTGGGACAGGTAACACTGAAGCTTTCTTT.

The V and J genes are TRBV6-5 and TRBJ2-1; TRBD2 agrees at 9 bases. The CDR3 is 16 residues long. Germline assignment: CDR1 MNHEY and CDR2 SVGAGI. The ends lost 2 bases at V and 7 bases at J; junction bases unmatched: 9. The CDR3 sequence is CASSYGGRLAGNEQFF. The DNA for the CDR3 is TGTGCCAGCAGTTACGGGGGGAGGCTAGCGGGGAATGAGCAGTTCTTC.

This clone was recorded only once. The chain uses TRBV6-2 or TRBV6-3 and TRBJ1-1; tentative D call: TRBD1 (5 bases). The V and J ends lost 6 bases and 1 base respectively, with 12 bases between them. The CDR3 has 14 amino acids. Germline-derived CDR1 and CDR2 are MNHEY and SVGEGT. The CDR3 DNA reads TGTGCCAGCAGCATACAACAGGAGAACACTGAAGCTTTCTTT. It is translated as CASSIQQENTEAFF.

This clone was seen a handful of times. The J gene is TRBJ2-2, the V gene TRBV11-3; maybe TRBD1 (6 bases). This CDR3 has 14 amino acids. V lost 4 bases to trimming and J lost 5 bases, with 11 bases between them. The germline V gene has CDR1 SGHNT and CDR2 YENEEA. Written as DNA, the CDR3 is TGTGCCAGCAGCTGGGGACACAGGACCGGGGAGCTGTTTTTT. Amino acid sequence: CASSWGHRTGELFF.

The V and J genes are TRBV9 and TRBJ1-5; no clear D gene. The CDR3 has 11 amino acids. Deletions cut 7 bases from V and 4 bases from J, with 6 bases between. Germline V lookup: CDR1 SGDLS, CDR2 YYNGEE. The CDR3 DNA reads as TGTGCCAGCGGTAGAAATCAGCCCCAGCATTTT. It encodes CASGRNQPQHF.

This chain joins TRBV30 and TRBJ2-2, with a tentative D call TRBD1 (6 bases). Germline values: CDR1 GTSNPN, CDR2 SVGIG (reference sequence). The CDR3 length is 14 residues. Trimming stripped 2 bases from V and 5 bases from J, with 12 bases between. As DNA, the CDR3 is TGTGCCTGGAGTAGGAACAGGGTGACCGGGGAGCTGTTTTTT. Protein product: CAWSRNRVTGELFF.

The chain couples TRBV19 to TRBJ1-1, with no clear D. V was shortened by 9 bases and J by 0 bases, with 11 bases between the two germline ends. The CDR3 totals 13 residues. CDR1 and CDR2 (germline): LNHDA, SQIVND (reference sequence). For the CDR3, the DNA is TGTGCCAGCAGAACGCAGGTGAACACTGAAGCTTTCTTT. This translates into CASRTQVNTEAFF.

V gene TRBV7-2 combines with J gene TRBJ1-1; D gene uncertain. The CDR3 spans 12 residues. V lost 4 bases, J lost 6 bases, and 9 bases lay in between. The germline CDR1 and CDR2 sequences are SGHTA and FQGNSA. Here the CDR3 reads CASSSRQSEAFF. For the CDR3, the DNA is TGTGCCAGCAGCTCACGCCAGTCTGAAGCTTTCTTT.

This clone has only one observation. This chain connects TRBV28 to TRBJ1-5, with a possible D match to TRBD1 (5 bases). Germline CDR1 reads MDHEN; CDR2 reads SYDVKM. V lost 8 bases and J lost 2, with 13 bases in between. The CDR3 consists of 14 residues. The DNA for the CDR3 is TGTGCCAGCGGGGCGGCTGGGGGCAATCAGCCCCAGCATTTT. It translates to CASGAAGGNQPQHF.

The V gene is TRBV5-1, the J gene TRBJ2-3; TRBD2 aligns across 13 bases. Germline V lookup: CDR1 SGHRS, CDR2 YFSETQ. The V and J ends lost 5 bases and 1 base, in that order; junction bases with no gene match: 10. The CDR3 length is 18 residues. This CDR3 reads CASSFGLAGDPGTDTQYF. DNA of the CDR3: TGCGCCAGCAGTTTCGGACTAGCGGGGGACCCAGGCACAGATACGCAGTATTTT.

The chain employs TRBV24-1 and TRBJ2-7; the match to TRBD1 covers 7 bases. The CDR3 is 15 amino acids. In germline, CDR1 is KGHDR, CDR2 SFDVKD. The J segment lost 5 bases and the V segment lost 0 bases, leaving 6 bases of the junction unmatched. The CDR3 nucleotides are TGTGCCACCAGTGATTTGCAGGGGACAGACAACGAGCAGTACTTC. Its translation is CATSDLQGTDNEQYF.

The chain is built from TRBV9 and TRBJ1-2, with a weak D call TRBD1 (6 bases). This CDR3 is 15 amino acids long. Germline-derived CDR1 and CDR2 are SGDLS and YYNGEE. The V end lost 0 bases, the J end lost 3 bases, and 12 bases lay between the germline ends. CDR3 region: CASSVGRQGYYGYTF. The CDR3 DNA reads TGTGCCAGCAGCGTAGGTCGGCAGGGGTACTATGGCTACACCTTC.

This sequence joins TRBV5-6 and TRBJ2-5; 13 positions agree with TRBD2. The CDR3 covers 18 residues. The J segment lost 5 bases and the V segment lost 4 bases, leaving 14 bases of the junction unmatched. The germline CDR1 and CDR2 sequences are SGHDT and YYEEEE. The DNA for the CDR3 is TGTGCCAGCAGCCTAAGGCGAGGACTAGCGGGGGTGTGGGAGACCCAGTACTTC. Amino acid sequence: CASSLRRGLAGVWETQYF.

The V and J genes are TRBV11-2 and TRBJ2-3; 12 positions match TRBD2. J was trimmed by 1 base and V by 5 bases; bases with no gene match: 7. From germline, CDR1 is SGHAT and CDR2 FQNNGV. This CDR3 has 17 amino acids. The CDR3 reads CASSPRLAGDGTDTQYF. In DNA form, the CDR3 reads TGTGCCAGCAGCCCGAGACTAGCGGGGGACGGCACAGATACGCAGTATTTT.